Reported below is one T cell receptor (beta chain). Trimming cost V 1 base and J 5 bases; bases outside gene matches: 2. CDR1 SEHNR and CDR2 FQNEAQ come from the germline V gene (reference sequence). This CDR3 region has 14 residues. These data originate in a study of blood T cell repertoires in COVID-19. Generated by immunoSEQ multiplex PCR, the TCRdb table keeps only in-frame clones and is missing some. Of around 180,000 clones detected, approximately 85% appear once; the ten largest clones hold 6.9%. This TCR derives from a man older than 75 with COVID-19, enrolled during active disease. The chain has TRBV7-9 and TRBJ2-5, with 9 positions matching TRBD1. Sequencing input: peripheral blood. The CDR3 here is CASSLGQGVETQYF. DNA for the CDR3: TGTGCCAGCAGCTTAGGACAGGGGGTTGAGACCCAGTACTTC. The whole variable domain, filled in from reference TRBV7-9 and TRBJ2-5, reads DTGVSQNPRHKITKRGQNVTFRCDPISEHNRLYWYRQTLGQGPEFLTYFQNEAQLEKSRLLSDRFSAERPKGSFSTLEIQRTEQGDSAMYLCASSLGQGVETQYFGPGTRLLVL.